This T cell receptor beta chain was recorded in a study of molecular identifiers for immune sequencing clone quantification (dated by TCRdb to the late 2010s). Background on the whole study: For a replicate experiment, the RNA from either approximately 20,000 or 100,000 naive CD8 T cells was divided into five aliquots, and four of those aliquots went on to sequencing. This methods study used CD8 T cells to benchmark TCR RNA copy counting and molecular-identifier clustering-based TCR repertoire sequencing (MIDCIRS). What the study reported, not specific to this receptor: Naive libraries contained spiked-in Jurkat TCR RNA (roughly 10 copies' worth), which is not part of the donor repertoire. Without barcode sub-clustering, chimeric consensus sequences inflated TCR diversity; chimeras reached as high as 47%. Even against a background of around 950,000 naive CD8 T cells, spiked-in Jurkat TCR RNA amounting to a single cell's worth was reported to be detectable. Modeling indicated approximately 3.2 TCR RNA copies recovered per cell, compared with around 11 by digital PCR, which implies a capture efficiency of 25% to 35%. In CMV-specific effector cells, clones with more than 20 RNA copies accounted for over 99% of molecules, whereas in naive cells such clones accounted for under 1%. Highly expanded clone sizes could be underestimated because identical TCR molecules may share a barcode.

This clonotype was seen many times. This receptor's antigen is unknown. The record has no base qualities; no much larger clone is one base away. Library preparation employed PCR. Reads for this sample came from a NextSeq 500. Bulk TCR libraries were prepared as previously described, using TCR primers listed in Table S5. Purification of total RNA was performed with the Qiagen AllPrep DNA/RNA kit. Before any analysis, reads coming from multiple sequencing runs of the same library were combined into one pool. The authors processed their data as follows. Only reads with exact TCR constant sequence were kept, trimmed to 150 nt, and grouped by their 12-nt molecular barcodes. Within each barcode group, reads were sub-clustered at a 15% Levenshtein threshold, and quality-weighted consensus sequences were built per RNA molecule. Non-functional sequences were removed, as were lower-count sequences one edit away from another. On the basis of fitting two negative binomial distributions, barcode sub-clusters with fewer than 20% of the maximum read count were discarded. TCRdb redid the processing of the public reads, applying fastp at Q25 and MiXCR, and retained in-frame beta chains. Each entry merges the rows of one CDR3 protein and shows their most common DNA and genes. None of the V and J calls come from the authors' own analysis; TCRdb made them. Counted in this sample were 400,000 to 600,000 distinct CDR3 sequences; around 23% of them appeared once. The top ten clones comprise 0.76% of the sample.

The junction carries 6 bases between V and J, which are trimmed by 2 bases and 2 bases respectively. For CDR1 and CDR2, the germline V gene lists MNHEY and SVGAGI. From the cysteine through the phenylalanine, the CDR3 covers 13 amino acids. Only CDR3 DNA remains: 39 bases, in frame from the first base. Libraries of naive CD8 T cells were built from anywhere between roughly 17,000 and 1,000,000 sorted cells, with 10%, 30% or 50% of the purified RNA used. On a BD FACSAria II, naive CD8 T cells were FACS-sorted as CD8+CD4-CCR7+CD45RA+ and collected into RLT Plus buffer. Detection sensitivity was tested by spiking Jurkat RNA equal to fewer than twelve TCR copies' worth into samples containing 20,000-1,000,000 naive CD8 T cells. Enrichment of CD8 T cells was done with RosetteSep CD8+ T Cell Enrichment Cocktail plus Ficoll-Paque, and ACK red cell lysis came afterward.

In this chain, TRBV6-5 is recombined with TRBJ1-2; the D gene is unclear. The clonotype comes from a human donor in good health. Some libraries in this study had Jurkat cell RNA spiked in. Sequencing was done on a sample of naive CD8+ T cells from blood, with Jurkat cell RNA spiked in. What the cell subset or site label conveys for this sample: FACS-sorted CD8+CD4-CCR7+CD45RA+ naive T cells. The CDR3 here reads CASSYAGNYGYTF. In nucleotides, the sequence is TGTGCCAGCAGTTACGCGGGGAACTATGGCTACACCTTC.